These 27 T cell receptor beta chains came from one sample sequenced in a study of T cells in Graves' hyperthyroidism and ophthalmopathy (dated by TCRdb to about 2019). Library generation was performed with multiplex PCR. Sequencing took place on an Illumina HiSeq 2000. The TCR beta CDR3 regions were amplified from the RNA transcripts. For the first round of RT-PCR on the TCR CDR3, the HTBI primer set was used together with the Qiagen OneStep RT-PCR kit. TCRdb reworked the public reads: Q25 trimming with fastp, MiXCR clone assembly, productive beta chains retained. Each CDR3 protein gets just one entry, which takes the most common genes and DNA from the rows behind it. The sample profile shows around 190,000 distinct CDR3 sequences; around 17% of them were found once. Of the sample, approximately 56% is held by the ten largest clones. What was sequenced was blood. These receptors were collected from a woman aged 50 to 60 with Graves' hyperthyroidism.

This clonotype was counted only a few times. V and J are TRBV3-1 and TRBJ1-4; D remains unclear. Germline lookup yields CDR1 LGHDT and CDR2 YNNKEL (reference sequence). The V end lost 1 base, the J end lost 5 bases, and 8 bases lay between the germline ends. The CDR3 contains 14 residues. Here the CDR3 DNA reads TGTGCCAGCAGCCAAGTGGAGGAGAATGAAAAACTGTTTTTT. Amino acids: CASSQVEENEKLFF.

The chain joins TRBV20-1 to TRBJ2-3; TRBD2 matches 7 bases. After removal of 4 bases from V and 0 bases from J, the junction contained 19 bases not matched to a gene. CDR3 size: 19 residues. In germline, CDR1 is DFQATT, CDR2 SNEGSKA (reference sequence). The DNA for the CDR3 is TGCAGTGCTACAGTGGGGTATGGTAGCGGGCATGTTAGCACAGATACGCAGTATTTT. Translating it yields CSATVGYGSGHVSTDTQYF.

The J gene is TRBJ2-2, the V gene TRBV27; D gene unclear. V was cut by 7 bases and J by 1 base, with 10 bases left in between. From germline, CDR1 is MNHEY and CDR2 SMNVEV (reference sequence). This CDR3 is 14 amino acids long. The CDR3 nucleotides are TGTGCCAGCATGGAAATAGGGAACACCGGGGAGCTGTTTTTT. Translated, it gives CASMEIGNTGELFF.

The V and J genes are TRBV5-1 and TRBJ2-5; either TRBD1 or TRBD2 may supply D (5 bases each). Trimming removed 3 bases from V and 1 base from J, with 13 bases in between. Germline CDR1 reads SGHRS; CDR2 reads YFSETQ. The CDR3 is made up of 15 amino acids. The CDR3 is CASSSWGSGQETQYF. The CDR3 nucleotides read TGCGCCAGCAGCTCTTGGGGGAGCGGCCAAGAGACCCAGTACTTC.

V gene TRBV29-1 combines with J gene TRBJ1-2, with 7 nucleotides matching TRBD1. V was pared by 7 bases and J by 4 bases, with 9 bases of the junction left unmatched. Germline-derived CDR1 and CDR2 are SQVTM and ANQGSEA. The CDR3 runs 13 residues. The CDR3, as DNA: TGCAGCGCTTTCATACAGGGGCCCTATGGCTACACCTTC. Translated, it gives CSAFIQGPYGYTF.

The J gene is TRBJ2-3, the V gene TRBV7-8; D might be TRBD1 (5 bases). Germline V gives CDR1 SGHVS, CDR2 FQNEAQ. CDR3 size: 14 residues. Trimming stripped 5 bases from V and 6 bases from J, with 15 bases between. In DNA form, the CDR3 reads TGTGCCAGCAGCCAGGGCCTGCTGGGGGATACGCAGTATTTT. Its protein is CASSQGLLGDTQYF.

The chain combines TRBV6-1 with TRBJ2-1, with 7 bases aligning to TRBD1. The germline V gene has CDR1 MNHNS and CDR2 SASEGT. Trimming at V came to 6 bases and at J to 3 bases, leaving 2 bases not matched to a gene. This CDR3 is 13 amino acids long. The CDR3 here is CASRQGVYNEQFF. For the CDR3, the DNA is TGTGCCAGCAGGCAGGGGGTCTACAATGAGCAGTTCTTC.

This clonotype showed up just a few times. J is TRBJ2-5 and V is TRBV3-1; 8 bases agree with TRBD2. CDR3 length equals 17 residues. Germline trimming cut 2 bases from V and 5 bases from J; bases unmatched to any gene: 13. Germline V gene sequence: CDR1 LGHDT, CDR2 YNNKEL (reference sequence). Here the CDR3 DNA reads TGTGCCAGCAGCCAACCGCGGGGGGCAGGGGTGTTGGAGACCCAGTACTTC. Encoded protein: CASSQPRGAGVLETQYF.

J is TRBJ2-1 and V is TRBV12-3 or TRBV12-4; 15 bases fit TRBD2. The CDR3 contains 16 residues. V shed 6 bases and J 6 bases; nucleotides not matched to a gene: 6. CDR3 amino acids: CASRGLAGGIGNEQFF. CDR3 sequence (DNA): TGTGCCAGCAGGGGACTAGCGGGAGGAATCGGCAATGAGCAGTTCTTC.

The V call is TRBV5-5, the J call TRBJ1-4; TRBD1 might be the D (5 bases). V was trimmed by 5 bases and J by 3 bases, leaving 8 bases between them. The CDR3 totals 13 residues. From germline, CDR1 is SGHKS and CDR2 YYEKEE (reference sequence). CDR3 in DNA: TGTGCCAGCAGAGGGGTTTCTAATGAAAAACTGTTTTTT. Translating gives CASRGVSNEKLFF.

This chain joins TRBV7-3 and TRBJ2-3, with D hard to call. Germline V lookup: CDR1 SGHTA, CDR2 FQGTGA. Trimming stripped 3 bases from V and 1 base from J, with 14 bases between. The CDR3 totals 16 residues. Here the CDR3 DNA reads TGTGCCAGCAGCTTCTCATCCTTAGGAGGCACAGATACGCAGTATTTT. It translates to CASSFSSLGGTDTQYF.

This clonotype was found many times. The CDR3 loop reads CASSVEDGNYEQYF. As DNA, the CDR3 is TGTGCCAGCAGCGTAGAAGACGGGAACTACGAGCAGTACTTC. This sequence joins TRBV9 and TRBJ2-7; maybe TRBD2 (5 bases). CDR1 SGDLS and CDR2 YYNGEE come from the germline V gene. The V end was cut by 0 bases, the J end by 3 bases, with 10 bases between. This CDR3 is 14 amino acids long.

This clonotype was detected many times. The chain uses TRBV12-3 or TRBV12-4 and TRBJ2-3; the D gene is possibly TRBD2 (6 bases). This CDR3 has 14 amino acids. V dropped 10 bases and J dropped 2 bases, with 16 bases sitting between them. The chain's CDR3 is CAIGWRDYTDTQYF. DNA for the CDR3: TGTGCCATAGGATGGCGGGATTACACAGATACGCAGTATTTT.

This clonotype was picked up many times. The chain employs TRBV11-3 and TRBJ2-5, with TRBD2 as a possible D gene (6 bases). The CDR3 totals 17 residues. Germline V gives CDR1 SGHNT, CDR2 YENEEA. Trimming left V 2 bases short and J 5 bases short, with 21 bases between. CDR3 nucleotides: TGTGCCAGCAGCTTATCCGGGCGGGACCCTAGAGCGGAGACCCAGTACTTC. This translates into CASSLSGRDPRAETQYF.

This clonotype was seen at least ten times. V and J are TRBV2 and TRBJ2-7; TRBD2 agrees at 9 bases. The CDR3 consists of 14 residues. Trimming removed 6 bases from V and 2 bases from J; junction bases left unmatched: 5. Germline-derived CDR1 and CDR2 are SNHLY and FYNNEI. The CDR3 here is CASRKREAAYEQYF. CDR3 sequence (DNA): TGTGCCAGCAGGAAGCGGGAGGCCGCCTACGAGCAGTACTTC.

This clonotype has at least ten counts. The chain links TRBV7-3 to TRBJ2-1, with 8 bases that match TRBD2. V shed 0 bases, J shed 6 bases, and the junction held 7 bases outside the gene matches. The CDR3 extends over 16 amino acids. In germline, CDR1 is SGHTA, CDR2 FQGTGA. The CDR3 protein is CASSLTAASGFNEQFF. CDR3 DNA: TGTGCCAGCAGCTTAACAGCGGCTAGCGGGTTCAATGAGCAGTTCTTC.

In its sample, this clonotype was seen many times. This chain connects TRBV7-9 to TRBJ1-2, with D tentatively TRBD1 (5 bases). V lost 2 bases, J lost 4 bases, and 17 bases lay in between. The CDR3 totals 16 residues. Germline V gene lookup returns CDR1 SEHNR and CDR2 FQNEAQ (reference sequence). The CDR3 DNA follows: TGTGCCAGCAGCTTAAGGGGATTCGGGAGCGCCTATGGCTACACCTTC. Protein product: CASSLRGFGSAYGYTF.

This clonotype was found many times. The DNA for the CDR3 is TGCAGCGTTGAAGATCCAGACAGGGAGAACTATGGCTACACCTTC. Protein sequence: CSVEDPDRENYGYTF. The rearrangement links TRBV29-1 to TRBJ1-2; TRBD1 matches 7 bases. The CDR3 runs 15 residues. CDR1 is SQVTM, CDR2 ANQGSEA, per germline. After removal of 0 bases from V and 2 bases from J, the junction contained 6 bases not matched to a gene.

This clonotype was counted at least ten times. The CDR3 DNA sequence: TGTGCCAGCAGTTCTACCACTAGCGGGAGGCTGCACAATGAGCAGTTCTTC. Protein product: CASSSTTSGRLHNEQFF. The J gene is TRBJ2-1, the V gene TRBV28; 12 bases map to TRBD2. The germline V gene encodes CDR1 MDHEN and CDR2 SYDVKM. This CDR3 region has 17 residues. The trim removed 4 bases at V and 5 bases at J, leaving 9 bases unmatched.

To note about this clonotype: A read error may be the cause here, since a much bigger clone is one base away. The chain couples TRBV19 to TRBJ1-5; a possible D gene is TRBD1 (6 bases). CDR1 and CDR2 from the germline V gene are LNHDA and SQIVND (reference sequence). The CDR3 runs 16 residues. Trimming cost V 7 bases and J 8 bases, with 24 bases left between them. CDR3 DNA: TGTGCCAGTACCACTGGCGGGTGGGCAGGGGATAAGCCCCAGCATTTT. It specifies CASTTGGWAGDKPQHF.

This chain connects TRBV18 to TRBJ2-1; 11 nucleotides line up with TRBD2. The J segment lost 7 bases and the V segment lost 3 bases, leaving 5 bases of the junction unmatched. The CDR3 length is 15 residues. From germline, CDR1 is KGHSH and CDR2 LQKENI. CDR3 nucleotides: TGTGCCAGCTCACCTACTAGCGGGAGTGTTAATGAGCAGTTCTTC. Amino acid sequence: CASSPTSGSVNEQFF.

This clonotype was found many times. The J gene is TRBJ2-4, the V gene TRBV30, with 9 bases identical to TRBD1. CDR1 and CDR2 from the germline V gene are GTSNPN and SVGIG (reference sequence). The CDR3 has 13 residues. V lost 2 bases, J lost 7 bases, and 3 bases stayed unmatched. The CDR3 reads CAWSRTGVNIQYF. CDR3 nucleotides: TGTGCCTGGAGTCGGACAGGGGTGAACATTCAGTACTTC.

There are many counts of this clonotype. Here the CDR3 reads CASSAQGALYNEQFF. CDR3 coding DNA: TGTGCCAGCAGCGCCCAGGGGGCCCTGTACAATGAGCAGTTCTTC. The chain couples TRBV5-5 to TRBJ2-1; 8 bases agree with TRBD1. From germline, CDR1 is SGHKS and CDR2 YYEKEE (reference sequence). The CDR3 runs to 15 residues. Germline trimming cut 4 bases from V and 4 bases from J; bases unmatched to any gene: 7. The entire variable domain, with the rest obtained from reference TRBV5-5 and TRBJ2-1, is as follows: DAGVTQSPTHLIKTRGQQVTLRCSPISGHKSVSWYQQVLGQGPQFIFQYYEKEERGRGNFPDRFSARQFPNYSSELNVNALLLGDSALYLCASSAQGALYNEQFFGPGTRLTVL.

The chain recombines TRBV20-1 with TRBJ2-7, with TRBD1 matching 9 bases. CDR3 length: 18 amino acids. Per the germline V gene, CDR1 is DFQATT and CDR2 is SNEGSKA (reference sequence). The junction had 13 bases not matched to a gene; V was cut back by 1 base and J by 0 bases. As DNA, the CDR3 is TGCAGTGCTAGAGGTAACCGGGACAGGGTTGCCGGCTCCTACGAGCAGTACTTC. This codes for CSARGNRDRVAGSYEQYF.

This clonotype was seen at least ten times. The chain employs TRBV5-1 and TRBJ2-7; 8 nucleotides agree with TRBD2. This CDR3 is built from 14 residues. Germline V CDR1 and CDR2: SGHRS, YFSETQ. J gave up 4 bases and V 4 bases, and 7 bases lay outside the gene matches. CDR3 sequence reads: CASSHSGIGYEQYF. The CDR3 DNA reads TGCGCCAGCAGCCATAGCGGGATCGGGTACGAGCAGTACTTC.

This clonotype was observed a few times. V gene TRBV29-1 combines with J gene TRBJ2-5, with D uncertain. The CDR3 has 14 residues. Germline V gives CDR1 SQVTM, CDR2 ANQGSEA. V was shortened by 2 bases and J by 1 base, with 11 bases between the two germline ends. The CDR3 here is CSVELGPIQETQYF. CDR3 coding DNA: TGCAGCGTTGAACTTGGACCGATCCAAGAGACCCAGTACTTC.

The chain is built from TRBV30 and TRBJ1-5, with 8 bases aligning to TRBD1. CDR1 is GTSNPN and CDR2 is SVGIG in the germline V gene (reference sequence). The CDR3 covers 14 residues. Trimming removed 5 bases from V and 5 bases from J; junction bases left unmatched: 8. The CDR3 region has the DNA TGTGCCTGGGGTATAGGACAGGGTGATCAGCCCCAGCATTTT. It yields the protein CAWGIGQGDQPQHF.